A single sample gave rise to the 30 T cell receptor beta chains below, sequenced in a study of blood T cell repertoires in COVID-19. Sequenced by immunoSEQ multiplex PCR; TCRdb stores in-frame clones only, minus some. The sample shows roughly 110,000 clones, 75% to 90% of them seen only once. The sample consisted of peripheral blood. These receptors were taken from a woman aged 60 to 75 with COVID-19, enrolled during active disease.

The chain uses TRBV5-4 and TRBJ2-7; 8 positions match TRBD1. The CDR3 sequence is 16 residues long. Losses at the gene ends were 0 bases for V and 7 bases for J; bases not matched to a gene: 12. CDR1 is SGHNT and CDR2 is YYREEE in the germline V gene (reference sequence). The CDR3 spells CASSLGAGRGLREQYF. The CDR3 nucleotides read TGTGCCAGCAGCTTGGGGGCGGGCAGGGGGCTGCGGGAGCAGTACTTC.

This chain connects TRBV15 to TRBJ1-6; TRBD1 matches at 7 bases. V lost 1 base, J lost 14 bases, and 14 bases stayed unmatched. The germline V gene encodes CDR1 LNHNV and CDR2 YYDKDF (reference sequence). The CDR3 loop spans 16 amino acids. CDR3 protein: CATSRAEDRPLRALHF. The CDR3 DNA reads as TGTGCCACCAGCAGAGCAGAGGACAGGCCACTGAGGGCCCTCCACTTT.

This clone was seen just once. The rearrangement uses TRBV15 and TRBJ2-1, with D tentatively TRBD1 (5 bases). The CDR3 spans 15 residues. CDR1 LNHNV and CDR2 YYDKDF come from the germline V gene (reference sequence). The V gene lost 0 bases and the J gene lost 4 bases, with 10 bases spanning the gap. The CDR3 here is CATSRDRTPYNEQFF. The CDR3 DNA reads TGTGCCACCAGCAGAGATCGGACACCTTACAATGAGCAGTTCTTC.

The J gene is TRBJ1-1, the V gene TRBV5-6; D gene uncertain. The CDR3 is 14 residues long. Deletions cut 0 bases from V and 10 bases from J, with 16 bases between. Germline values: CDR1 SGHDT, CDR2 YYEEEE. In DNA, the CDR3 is TGTGCCAGCAGCTTGGGGCCCACGACATCTGGAGCTTTCTTT. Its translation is CASSLGPTTSGAFF.

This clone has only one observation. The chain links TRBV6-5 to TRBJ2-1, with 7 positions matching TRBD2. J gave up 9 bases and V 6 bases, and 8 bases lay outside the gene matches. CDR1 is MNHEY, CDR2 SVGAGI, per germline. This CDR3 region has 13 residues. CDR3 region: CASSRREGGEQFF. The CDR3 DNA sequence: TGTGCCAGCAGCCGCAGGGAGGGCGGTGAGCAGTTCTTC.

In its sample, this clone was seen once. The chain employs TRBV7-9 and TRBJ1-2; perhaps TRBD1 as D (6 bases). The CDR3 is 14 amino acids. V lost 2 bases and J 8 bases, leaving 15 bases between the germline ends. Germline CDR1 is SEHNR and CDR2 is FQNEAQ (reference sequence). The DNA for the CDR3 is TGTGCCAGCAGCTTATTAGTCACAGGGTTGGGCTACACCTTC. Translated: CASSLLVTGLGYTF. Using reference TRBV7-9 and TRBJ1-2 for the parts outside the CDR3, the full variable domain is DTGVSQNPRHKITKRGQNVTFRCDPISEHNRLYWYRQTLGQGPEFLTYFQNEAQLEKSRLLSDRFSAERPKGSFSTLEIQRTEQGDSAMYLCASSLLVTGLGYTFGSGTRLTVV.

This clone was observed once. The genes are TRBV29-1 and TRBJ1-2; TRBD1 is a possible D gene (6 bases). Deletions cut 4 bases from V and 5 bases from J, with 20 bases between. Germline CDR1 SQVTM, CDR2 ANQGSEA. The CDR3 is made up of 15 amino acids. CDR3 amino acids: CSVVSERGKIYGYTF. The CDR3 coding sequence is TGCAGCGTTGTATCAGAGAGGGGGAAAATTTATGGCTACACCTTC. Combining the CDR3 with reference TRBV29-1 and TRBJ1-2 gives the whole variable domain SAVISQKPSRDICQRGTSLTIQCQVDSQVTMMFWYRQQPGQSLTLIATANQGSEATYESGFVIDKFPISRPNLTFSTLTVSNMSPEDSSIYLCSVVSERGKIYGYTFGSGTRLTVV.

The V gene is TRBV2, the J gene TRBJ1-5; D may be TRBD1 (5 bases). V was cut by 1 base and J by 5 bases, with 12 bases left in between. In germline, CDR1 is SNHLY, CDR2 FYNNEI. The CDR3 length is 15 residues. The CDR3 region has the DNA TGTGCCAGCAGTGAAGAGGCAGGGAAAGATCAGCCCCAGCATTTT. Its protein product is CASSEEAGKDQPQHF.

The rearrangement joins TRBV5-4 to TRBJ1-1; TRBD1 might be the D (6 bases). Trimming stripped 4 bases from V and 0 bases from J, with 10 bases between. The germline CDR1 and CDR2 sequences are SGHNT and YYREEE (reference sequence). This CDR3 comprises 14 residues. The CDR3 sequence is CASSPGGLNTEAFF. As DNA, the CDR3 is TGTGCCAGCAGCCCGGGGGGGCTGAACACTGAAGCTTTCTTT.

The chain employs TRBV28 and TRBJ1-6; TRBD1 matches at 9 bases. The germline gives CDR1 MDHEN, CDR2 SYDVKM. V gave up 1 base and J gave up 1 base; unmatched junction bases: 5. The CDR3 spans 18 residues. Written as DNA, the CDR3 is TGTGCCAGCAGTTTATACAGGGGGCTAGGGTCCTATAATTCACCCCTCCACTTT. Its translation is CASSLYRGLGSYNSPLHF.

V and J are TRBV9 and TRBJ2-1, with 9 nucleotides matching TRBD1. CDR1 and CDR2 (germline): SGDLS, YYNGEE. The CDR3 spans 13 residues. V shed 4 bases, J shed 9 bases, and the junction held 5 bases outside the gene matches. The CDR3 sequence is CASSLGTGSEQFF. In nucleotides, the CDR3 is TGTGCCAGCAGCCTAGGGACAGGGAGTGAGCAGTTCTTC.

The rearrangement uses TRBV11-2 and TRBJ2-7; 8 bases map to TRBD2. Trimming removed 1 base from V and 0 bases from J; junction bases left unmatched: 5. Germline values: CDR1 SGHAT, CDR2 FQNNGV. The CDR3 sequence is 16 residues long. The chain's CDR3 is CASSLGRGASSYEQYF. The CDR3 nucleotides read TGTGCCAGCAGCTTAGGGCGGGGGGCAAGCTCCTACGAGCAGTACTTC.

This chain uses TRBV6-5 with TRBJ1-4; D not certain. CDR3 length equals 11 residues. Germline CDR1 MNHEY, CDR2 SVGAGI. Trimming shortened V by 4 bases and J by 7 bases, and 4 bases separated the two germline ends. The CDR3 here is CASSSTEKLFF. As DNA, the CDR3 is TGTGCCAGCAGTTCTACTGAAAAACTGTTTTTT.

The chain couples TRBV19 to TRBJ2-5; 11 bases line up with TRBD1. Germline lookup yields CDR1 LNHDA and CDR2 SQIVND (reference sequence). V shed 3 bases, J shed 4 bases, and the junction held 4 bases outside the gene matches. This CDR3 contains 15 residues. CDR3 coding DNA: TGTGCCAGTAGTATCGGACAGGGGGCGGGAGAGACCCAGTACTTC. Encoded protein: CASSIGQGAGETQYF.

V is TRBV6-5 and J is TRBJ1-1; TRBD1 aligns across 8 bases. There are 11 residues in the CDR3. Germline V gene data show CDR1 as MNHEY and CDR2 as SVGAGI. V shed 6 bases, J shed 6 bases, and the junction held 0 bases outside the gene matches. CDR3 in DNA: TGTGCCAGCAGGACAGGGGCTGAAGCTTTCTTT. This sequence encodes CASRTGAEAFF.

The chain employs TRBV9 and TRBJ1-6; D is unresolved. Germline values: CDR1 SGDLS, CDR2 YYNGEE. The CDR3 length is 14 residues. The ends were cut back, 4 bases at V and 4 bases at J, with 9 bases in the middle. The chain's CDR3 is CASSSPGYNSPLHF. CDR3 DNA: TGTGCCAGCAGCTCCCCGGGATATAATTCACCCCTCCACTTT.

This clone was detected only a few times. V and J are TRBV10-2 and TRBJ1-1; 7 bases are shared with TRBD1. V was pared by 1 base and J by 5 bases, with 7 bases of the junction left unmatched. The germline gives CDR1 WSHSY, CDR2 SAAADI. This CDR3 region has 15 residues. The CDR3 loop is CASSELTGMGTEAFF. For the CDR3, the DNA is TGCGCCAGCAGTGAGTTGACAGGGATGGGGACTGAAGCTTTCTTT.

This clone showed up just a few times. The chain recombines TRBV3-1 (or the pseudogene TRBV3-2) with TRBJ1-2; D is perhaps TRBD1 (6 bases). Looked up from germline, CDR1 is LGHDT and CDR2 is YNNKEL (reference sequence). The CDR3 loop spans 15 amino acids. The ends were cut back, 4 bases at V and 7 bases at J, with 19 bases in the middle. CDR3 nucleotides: TGTGCCAGCAGCCTACTTTCGGGGGGGGCTTCTGGCTACACCTTC. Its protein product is CASSLLSGGASGYTF.

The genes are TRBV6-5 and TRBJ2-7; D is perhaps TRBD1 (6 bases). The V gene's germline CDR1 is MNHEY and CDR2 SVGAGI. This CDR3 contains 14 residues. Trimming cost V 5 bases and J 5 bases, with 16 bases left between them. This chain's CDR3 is CASSRRPDSHEQYF. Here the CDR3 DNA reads TGTGCCAGCAGTAGACGGCCGGACAGTCACGAGCAGTACTTC.

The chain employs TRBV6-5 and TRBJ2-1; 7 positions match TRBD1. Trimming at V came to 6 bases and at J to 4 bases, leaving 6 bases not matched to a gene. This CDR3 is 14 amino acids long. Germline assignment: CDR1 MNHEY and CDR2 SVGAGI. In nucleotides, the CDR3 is TGTGCCAGCAGCTTACAGGGGTTGTACAATGAGCAGTTCTTC. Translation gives CASSLQGLYNEQFF.

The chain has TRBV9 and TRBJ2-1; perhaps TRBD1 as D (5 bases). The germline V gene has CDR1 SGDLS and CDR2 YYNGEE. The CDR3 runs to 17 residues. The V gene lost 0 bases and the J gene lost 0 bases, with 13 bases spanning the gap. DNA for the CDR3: TGTGCCAGCAGCGTAGCCTCAGGACAAAACTCCTACAATGAGCAGTTCTTC. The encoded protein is CASSVASGQNSYNEQFF.

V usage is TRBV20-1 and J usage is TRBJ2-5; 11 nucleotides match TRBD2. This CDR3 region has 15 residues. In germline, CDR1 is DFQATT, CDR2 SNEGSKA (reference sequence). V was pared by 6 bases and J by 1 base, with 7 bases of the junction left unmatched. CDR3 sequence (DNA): TGCAGTGCGAGTACTAGCGGGAGTTTCCAAGAGACCCAGTACTTC. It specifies CSASTSGSFQETQYF.

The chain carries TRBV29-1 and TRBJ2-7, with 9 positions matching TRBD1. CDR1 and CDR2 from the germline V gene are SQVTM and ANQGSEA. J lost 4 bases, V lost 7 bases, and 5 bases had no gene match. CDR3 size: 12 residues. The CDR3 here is CSAGTGRYEQYF. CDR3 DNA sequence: TGCAGCGCCGGGACAGGGAGGTACGAGCAGTACTTC.

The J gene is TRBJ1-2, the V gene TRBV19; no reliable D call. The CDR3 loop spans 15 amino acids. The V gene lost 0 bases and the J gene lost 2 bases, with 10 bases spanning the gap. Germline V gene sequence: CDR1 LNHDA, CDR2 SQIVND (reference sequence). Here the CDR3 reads CASSIDHTGNYGYTF. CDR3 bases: TGTGCCAGTAGTATAGATCACACGGGAAACTATGGCTACACCTTC.

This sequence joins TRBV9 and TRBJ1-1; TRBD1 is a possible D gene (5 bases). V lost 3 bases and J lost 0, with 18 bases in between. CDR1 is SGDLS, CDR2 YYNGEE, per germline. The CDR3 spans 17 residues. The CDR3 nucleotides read TGTGCCAGCAGCGCCCCCAAGGAGGGGACGATGAACACTGAAGCTTTCTTT. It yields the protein CASSAPKEGTMNTEAFF. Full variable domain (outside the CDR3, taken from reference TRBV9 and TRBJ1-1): DSGVTQTPKHLITATGQRVTLRCSPRSGDLSVYWYQQSLDQGLQFLIQYYNGEERAKGNILERFSAQQFPDLHSELNLSSLELGDSALYFCASSAPKEGTMNTEAFFGQGTRLTVV.

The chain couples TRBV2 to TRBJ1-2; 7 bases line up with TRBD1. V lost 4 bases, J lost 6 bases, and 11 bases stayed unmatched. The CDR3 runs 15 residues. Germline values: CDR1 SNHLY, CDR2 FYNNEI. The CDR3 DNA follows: TGTGCCAGCAGTGCCCCCCCGGGACAGAGTGATGGCTACACCTTC. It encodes CASSAPPGQSDGYTF. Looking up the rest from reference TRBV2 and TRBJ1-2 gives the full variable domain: EPEVTQTPSHQVTQMGQEVILRCVPISNHLYFYWYRQILGQKVEFLVSFYNNEISEKSEIFDDQFSVERPDGSNFTLKIRSTKLEDSAMYFCASSAPPGQSDGYTFGSGTRLTVV.

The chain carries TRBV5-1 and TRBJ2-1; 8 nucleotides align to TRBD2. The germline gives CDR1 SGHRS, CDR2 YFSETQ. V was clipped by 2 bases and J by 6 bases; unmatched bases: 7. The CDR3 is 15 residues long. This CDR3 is CASSLTGGKVNEQFF. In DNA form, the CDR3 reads TGCGCCAGCAGCTTAACGGGGGGGAAGGTCAATGAGCAGTTCTTC.

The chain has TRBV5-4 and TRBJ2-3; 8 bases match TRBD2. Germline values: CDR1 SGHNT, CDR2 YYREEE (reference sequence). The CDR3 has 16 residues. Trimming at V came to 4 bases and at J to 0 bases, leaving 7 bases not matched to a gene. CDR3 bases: TGTGCCAGCAGCCAAGACAGCGGGGGTAGCACAGATACGCAGTATTTT. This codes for CASSQDSGGSTDTQYF.

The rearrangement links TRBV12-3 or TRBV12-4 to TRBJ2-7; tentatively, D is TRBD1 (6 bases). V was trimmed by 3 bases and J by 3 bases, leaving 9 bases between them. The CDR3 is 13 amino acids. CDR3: CASSFGRGYEQYF. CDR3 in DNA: TGTGCCAGCAGTTTTGGCAGGGGCTACGAGCAGTACTTC.

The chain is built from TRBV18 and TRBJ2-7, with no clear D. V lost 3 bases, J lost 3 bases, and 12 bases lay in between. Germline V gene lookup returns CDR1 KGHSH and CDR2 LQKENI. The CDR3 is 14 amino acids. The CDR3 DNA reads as TGTGCCAGCTCACCGAATTCGGTTGGCTACGAGCAGTACTTC. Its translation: CASSPNSVGYEQYF.